Listed below are T cell receptor beta chains from one sample, sequenced in a study of blood T cell repertoires in COVID-19. Generated by immunoSEQ multiplex PCR, the TCRdb table keeps only in-frame clones and is missing some. The sample has some 99,000 clones, roughly 85% seen once. Sequences were obtained from peripheral blood. These receptors were taken from an older woman with acute or convalescent COVID-19. Each CDR3 is given with its conserved first and last residue. Size is omitted from some rows. Given values are once, few, many or a class for expanded clones.

v_gene: TRBV4-3; len: 13; abundance: once; CDR3aa: CASSGLVGNEQFF
v_gene: TRBV6-5; len: 15; abundance: NA; CDR3aa: CASSVFTGPGNTIYF
v_gene: TRBV21-1; len: 17; abundance: NA; CDR3aa: CASSVSPTDRTGNTIYF
v_gene: TRBV19; len: 14; abundance: NA; CDR3aa: CASSIQGSNQPQHF
v_gene: TRBV7-9; len: 15; abundance: few; CDR3aa: CASSLGQGQAYEQYF
v_gene: TRBV30; len: 14; abundance: once; CDR3aa: CAWSPGQGVEKLFF
v_gene: TRBV30; len: 15; abundance: NA; CDR3aa: CAWRTYRGGPYEQYF
v_gene: TRBV30; len: 16; abundance: few; CDR3aa: CAWSDRGRRAGQPQHF
v_gene: TRBV2; len: 16; abundance: NA; CDR3aa: CASRSFWDSVSYEQYF
v_gene: TRBV6-1; len: 17; abundance: NA; CDR3aa: CASSARPGQTLIGGYTF
v_gene: TRBV19; len: 15; abundance: NA; CDR3aa: CASSTYTRSNQPQHF